This entry is about one T cell receptor (beta chain). Germline loops: CDR1 SGHVS, CDR2 FQNEAQ. This CDR3 spans 12 amino acids. Measured with immunoSEQ multiplex PCR; TCRdb has only the in-frame clones, and not every one. Here the sample spans approximately 20,000 clones, around 80% being singletons. This entry belongs to a study of somatic mutations in cytotoxic T cells in rheumatoid arthritis. What was sequenced was CD8+ T cells sorted from blood. The source is a woman aged 50 to 60 in good health. The gene calls are TRBV7-8 and TRBJ2-5; no definite D call. The J call may be in error: the DNA end matches TRBJ2-7 better. The CDR3 region is CASSFFAYEQYF. The CDR3 region has the DNA TGTGCCAGCAGCTTTTTCGCCTACGAGCAGTACTTC.